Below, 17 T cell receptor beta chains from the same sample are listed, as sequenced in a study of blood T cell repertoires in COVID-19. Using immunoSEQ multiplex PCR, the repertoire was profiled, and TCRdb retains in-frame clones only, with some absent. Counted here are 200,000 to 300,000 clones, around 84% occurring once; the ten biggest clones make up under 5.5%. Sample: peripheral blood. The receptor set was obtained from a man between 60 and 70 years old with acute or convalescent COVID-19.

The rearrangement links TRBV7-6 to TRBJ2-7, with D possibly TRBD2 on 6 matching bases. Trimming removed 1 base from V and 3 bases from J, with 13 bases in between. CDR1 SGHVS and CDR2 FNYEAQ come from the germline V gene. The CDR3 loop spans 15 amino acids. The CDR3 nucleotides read TGTGCCAGCAGCTTAGGGGCAGGAGGGTACTACGAGCAGTACTTC. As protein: CASSLGAGGYYEQYF.

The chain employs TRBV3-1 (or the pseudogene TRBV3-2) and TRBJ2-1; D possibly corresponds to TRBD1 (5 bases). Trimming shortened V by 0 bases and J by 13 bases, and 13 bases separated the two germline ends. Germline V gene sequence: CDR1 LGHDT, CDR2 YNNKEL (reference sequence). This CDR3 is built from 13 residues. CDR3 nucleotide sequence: TGTGCCAGCAGCCAAGACCAGGGTACGCCCCAGTTCTTC. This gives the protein CASSQDQGTPQFF.

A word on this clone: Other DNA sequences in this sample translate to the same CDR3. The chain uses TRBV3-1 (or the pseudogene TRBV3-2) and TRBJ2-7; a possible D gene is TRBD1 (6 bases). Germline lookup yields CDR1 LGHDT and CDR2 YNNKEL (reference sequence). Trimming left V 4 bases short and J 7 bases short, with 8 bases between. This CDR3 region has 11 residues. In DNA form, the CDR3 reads TGTGCCAGCAGCCTAGGGGGTGAGCAGTACTTC. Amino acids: CASSLGGEQYF.

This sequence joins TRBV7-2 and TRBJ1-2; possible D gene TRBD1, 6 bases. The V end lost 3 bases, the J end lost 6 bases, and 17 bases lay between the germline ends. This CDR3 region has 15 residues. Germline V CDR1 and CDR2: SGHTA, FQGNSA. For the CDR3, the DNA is TGTGCCAGCAGCTTTTATTTACAGGGTTCGGATGGCTACACCTTC. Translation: CASSFYLQGSDGYTF.

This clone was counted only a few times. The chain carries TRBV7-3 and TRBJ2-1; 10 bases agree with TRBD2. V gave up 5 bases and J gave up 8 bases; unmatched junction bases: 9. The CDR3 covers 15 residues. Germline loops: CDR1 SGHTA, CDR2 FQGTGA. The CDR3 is CASSPSGGELDEQFF. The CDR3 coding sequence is TGTGCCAGCAGCCCGAGCGGGGGGGAGTTGGATGAGCAGTTCTTC.

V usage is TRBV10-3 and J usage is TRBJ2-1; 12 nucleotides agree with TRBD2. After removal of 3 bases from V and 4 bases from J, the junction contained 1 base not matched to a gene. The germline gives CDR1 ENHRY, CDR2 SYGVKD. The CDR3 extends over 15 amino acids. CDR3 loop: CAISEGLAGYNEQFF. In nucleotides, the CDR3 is TGTGCCATCAGTGAAGGACTAGCGGGATACAATGAGCAGTTCTTC.

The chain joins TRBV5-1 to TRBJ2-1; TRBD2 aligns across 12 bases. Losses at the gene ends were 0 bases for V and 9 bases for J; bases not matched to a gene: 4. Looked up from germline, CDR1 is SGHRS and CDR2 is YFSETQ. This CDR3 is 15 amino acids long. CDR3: CASSLASGGAGEQFF. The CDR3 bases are TGCGCCAGCAGCTTGGCTAGCGGGGGGGCAGGTGAGCAGTTCTTC.

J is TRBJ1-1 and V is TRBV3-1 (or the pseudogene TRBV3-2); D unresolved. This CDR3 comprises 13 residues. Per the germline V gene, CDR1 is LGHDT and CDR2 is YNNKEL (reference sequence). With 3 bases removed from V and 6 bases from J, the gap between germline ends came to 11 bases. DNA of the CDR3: TGTGCCAGCAGCCATAAGAGACATTCTGAAGCTTTCTTT. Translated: CASSHKRHSEAFF.

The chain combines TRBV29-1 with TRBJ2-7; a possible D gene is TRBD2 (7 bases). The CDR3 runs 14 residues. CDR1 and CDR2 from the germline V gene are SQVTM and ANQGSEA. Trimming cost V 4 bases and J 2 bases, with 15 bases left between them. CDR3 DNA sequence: TGCAGCGTTGCGGGGGGCGCCGAGACCTACGAGCAGTACTTC. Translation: CSVAGGAETYEQYF.

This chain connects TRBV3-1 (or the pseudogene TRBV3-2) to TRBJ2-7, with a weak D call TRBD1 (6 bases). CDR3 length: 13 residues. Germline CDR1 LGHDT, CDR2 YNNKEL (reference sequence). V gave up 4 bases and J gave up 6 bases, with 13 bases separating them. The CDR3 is CASSRTELGEQYF. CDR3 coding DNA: TGTGCCAGCAGCCGGACAGAGCTAGGCGAGCAGTACTTC.

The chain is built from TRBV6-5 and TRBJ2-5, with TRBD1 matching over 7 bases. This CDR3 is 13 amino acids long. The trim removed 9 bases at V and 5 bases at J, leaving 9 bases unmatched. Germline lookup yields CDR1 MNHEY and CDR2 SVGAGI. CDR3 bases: TGTGCCAGTGACAGGGTAGAATCGGAGACCCAGTACTTC. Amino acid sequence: CASDRVESETQYF.

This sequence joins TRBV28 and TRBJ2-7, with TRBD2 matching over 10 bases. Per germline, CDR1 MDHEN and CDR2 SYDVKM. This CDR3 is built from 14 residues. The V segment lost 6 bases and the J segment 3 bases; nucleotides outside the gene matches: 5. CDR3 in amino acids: CASSPTSGIYEQYF. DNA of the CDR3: TGTGCCAGCAGCCCTACTAGCGGGATCTACGAGCAGTACTTC.

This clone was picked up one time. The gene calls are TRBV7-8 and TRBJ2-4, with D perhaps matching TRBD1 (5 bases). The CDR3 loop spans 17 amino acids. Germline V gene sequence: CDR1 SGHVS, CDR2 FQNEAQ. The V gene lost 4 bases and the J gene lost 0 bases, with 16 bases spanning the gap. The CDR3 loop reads CASSYSRVPSAKNIQYF. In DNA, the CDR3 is TGTGCCAGCAGCTATTCCAGGGTACCCTCAGCCAAAAACATTCAGTACTTC.

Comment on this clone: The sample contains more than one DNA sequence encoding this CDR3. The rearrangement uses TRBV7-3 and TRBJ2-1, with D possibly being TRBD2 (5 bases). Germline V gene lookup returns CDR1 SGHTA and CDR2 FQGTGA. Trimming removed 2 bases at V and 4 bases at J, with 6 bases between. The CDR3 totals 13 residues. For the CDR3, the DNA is TGTGCCAGCAGCTTAGGACTTTACAATGAGCAGTTCTTC. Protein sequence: CASSLGLYNEQFF.

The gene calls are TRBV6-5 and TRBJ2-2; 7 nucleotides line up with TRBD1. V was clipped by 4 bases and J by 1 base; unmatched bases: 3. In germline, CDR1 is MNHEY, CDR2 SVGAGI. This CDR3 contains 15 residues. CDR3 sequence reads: CASSLRQGNTGELFF. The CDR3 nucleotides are TGTGCCAGCAGTTTAAGACAGGGGAACACCGGGGAGCTGTTTTTT.

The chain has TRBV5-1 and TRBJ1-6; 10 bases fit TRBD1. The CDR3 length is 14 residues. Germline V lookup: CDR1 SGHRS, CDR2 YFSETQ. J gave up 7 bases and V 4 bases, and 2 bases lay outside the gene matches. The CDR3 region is CASSPGQGNSPLHF. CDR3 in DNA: TGCGCCAGCAGCCCGGGACAGGGGAATTCACCCCTCCACTTT.

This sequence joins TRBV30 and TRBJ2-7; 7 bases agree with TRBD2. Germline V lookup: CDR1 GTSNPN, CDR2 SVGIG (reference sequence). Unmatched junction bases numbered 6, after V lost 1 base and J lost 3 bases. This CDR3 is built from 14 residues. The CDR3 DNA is TGTGCCTGGAGTGGCGGCGGGGGTTACTACGAGCAGTACTTC. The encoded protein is CAWSGGGGYYEQYF.